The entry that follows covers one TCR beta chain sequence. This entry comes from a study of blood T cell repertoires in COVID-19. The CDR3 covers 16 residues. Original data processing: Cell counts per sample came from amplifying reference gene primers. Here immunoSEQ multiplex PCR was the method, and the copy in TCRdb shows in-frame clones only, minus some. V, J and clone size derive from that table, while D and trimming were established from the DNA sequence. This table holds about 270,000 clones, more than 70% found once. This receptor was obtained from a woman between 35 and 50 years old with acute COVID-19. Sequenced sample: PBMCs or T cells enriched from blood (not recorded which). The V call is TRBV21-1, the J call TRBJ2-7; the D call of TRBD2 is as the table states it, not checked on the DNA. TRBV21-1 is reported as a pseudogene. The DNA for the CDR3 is TGTGCCAGCAGCAACAGTGGGCTAGCGGGAGTTACCGAGCAGTACGTC. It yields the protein CASSNSGLAGVTEQYV.